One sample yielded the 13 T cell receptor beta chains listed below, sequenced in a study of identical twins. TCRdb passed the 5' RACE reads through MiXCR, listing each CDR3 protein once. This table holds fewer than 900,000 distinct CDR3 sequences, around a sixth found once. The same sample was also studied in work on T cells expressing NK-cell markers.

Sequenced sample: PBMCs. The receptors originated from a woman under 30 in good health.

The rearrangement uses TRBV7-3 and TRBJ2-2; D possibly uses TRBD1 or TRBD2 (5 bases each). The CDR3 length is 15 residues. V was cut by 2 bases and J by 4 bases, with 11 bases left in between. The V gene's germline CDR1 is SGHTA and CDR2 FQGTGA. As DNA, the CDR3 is TGTGCCAGCAGCTTATACGGGGCTACCACCGGGGAGCTGTTTTTT. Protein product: CASSLYGATTGELFF.

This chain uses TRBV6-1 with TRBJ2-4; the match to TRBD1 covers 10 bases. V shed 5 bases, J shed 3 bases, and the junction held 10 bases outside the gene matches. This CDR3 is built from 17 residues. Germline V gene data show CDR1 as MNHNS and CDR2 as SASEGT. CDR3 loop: CASSKRQGADVKNIQYF. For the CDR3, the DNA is TGTGCCAGCAGTAAAAGACAGGGGGCGGACGTCAAAAACATTCAGTACTTC.

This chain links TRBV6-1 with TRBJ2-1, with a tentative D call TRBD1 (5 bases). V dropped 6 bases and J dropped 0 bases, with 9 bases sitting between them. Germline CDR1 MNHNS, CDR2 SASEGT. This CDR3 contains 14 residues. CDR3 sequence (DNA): TGTGCCAGCAGGACAGTGAGCTCCTACAATGAGCAGTTCTTC. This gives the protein CASRTVSSYNEQFF.

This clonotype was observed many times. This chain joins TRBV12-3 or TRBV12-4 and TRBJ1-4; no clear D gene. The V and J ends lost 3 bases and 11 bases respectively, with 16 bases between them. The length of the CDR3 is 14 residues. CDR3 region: CASSLRGGLQKLFF. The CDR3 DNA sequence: TGTGCCAGCAGTTTGAGAGGAGGCCTCCAGAAACTGTTTTTT.

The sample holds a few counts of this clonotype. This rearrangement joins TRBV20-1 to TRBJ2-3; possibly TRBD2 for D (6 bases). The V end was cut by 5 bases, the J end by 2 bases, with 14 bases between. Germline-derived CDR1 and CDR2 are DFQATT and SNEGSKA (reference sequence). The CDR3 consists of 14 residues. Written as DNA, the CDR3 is TGCAGTGCTGGAGGGACGGGACTCACAGATACGCAGTATTTT. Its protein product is CSAGGTGLTDTQYF.

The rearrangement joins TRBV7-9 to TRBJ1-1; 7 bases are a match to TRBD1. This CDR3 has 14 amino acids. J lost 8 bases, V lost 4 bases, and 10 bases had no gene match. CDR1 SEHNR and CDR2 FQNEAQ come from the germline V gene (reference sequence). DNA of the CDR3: TGTGCCAGCAGCTCCACTGGACAGGTTCGAGAAGCTTTCTTT. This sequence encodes CASSSTGQVREAFF. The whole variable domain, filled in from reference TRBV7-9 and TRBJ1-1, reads DTGVSQNPRHKITKRGQNVTFRCDPISEHNRLYWYRQTLGQGPEFLTYFQNEAQLEKSRLLSDRFSAERPKGSFSTLEIQRTEQGDSAMYLCASSSTGQVREAFFGQGTRLTVV.

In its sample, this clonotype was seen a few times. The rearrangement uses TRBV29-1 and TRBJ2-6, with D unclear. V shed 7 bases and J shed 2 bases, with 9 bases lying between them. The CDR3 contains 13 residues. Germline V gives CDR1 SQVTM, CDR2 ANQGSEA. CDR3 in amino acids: CSGYTTGANVLTF. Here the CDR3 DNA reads TGCAGCGGTTACACCACTGGGGCCAACGTCCTGACTTTC.

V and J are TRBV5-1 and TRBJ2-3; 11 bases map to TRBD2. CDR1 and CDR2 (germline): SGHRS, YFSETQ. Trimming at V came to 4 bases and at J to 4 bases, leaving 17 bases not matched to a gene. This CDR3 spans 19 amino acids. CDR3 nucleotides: TGCGCCAGCAGCCTCCCGCCGATTGTAGCGGGGGGGCATCCAGATACGCAGTATTTT. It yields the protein CASSLPPIVAGGHPDTQYF.

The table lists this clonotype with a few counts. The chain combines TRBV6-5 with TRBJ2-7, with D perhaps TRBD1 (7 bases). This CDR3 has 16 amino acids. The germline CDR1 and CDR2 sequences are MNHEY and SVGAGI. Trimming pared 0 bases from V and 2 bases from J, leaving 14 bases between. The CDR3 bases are TGTGCCAGCAGTTACTCGGGGCAGGGGGGCCCCTACGAGCAGTACTTC. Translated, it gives CASSYSGQGGPYEQYF.

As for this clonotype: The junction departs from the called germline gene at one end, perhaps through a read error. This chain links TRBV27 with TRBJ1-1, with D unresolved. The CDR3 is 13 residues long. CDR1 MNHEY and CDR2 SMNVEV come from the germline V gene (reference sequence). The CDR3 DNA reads TGTGCCAGCCGTTTTAACGGCGGCACTGAAGCTTTCTTT. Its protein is CASRFNGGTEAFF.

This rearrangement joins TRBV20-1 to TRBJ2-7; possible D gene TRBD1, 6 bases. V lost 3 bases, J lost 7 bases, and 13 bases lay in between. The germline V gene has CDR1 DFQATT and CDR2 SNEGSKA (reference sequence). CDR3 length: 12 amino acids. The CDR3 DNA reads TGCAGTGCTAGTGGACAGATCGGGGAGCAGTACTTC. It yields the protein CSASGQIGEQYF.

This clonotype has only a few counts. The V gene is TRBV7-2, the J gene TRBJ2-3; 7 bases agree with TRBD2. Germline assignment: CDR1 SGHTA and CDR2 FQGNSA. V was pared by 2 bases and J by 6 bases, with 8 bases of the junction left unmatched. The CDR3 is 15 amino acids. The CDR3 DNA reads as TGTGCCAGCAGCTTAAGAGCGGGACCCTCGGATACGCAGTATTTT. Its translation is CASSLRAGPSDTQYF.

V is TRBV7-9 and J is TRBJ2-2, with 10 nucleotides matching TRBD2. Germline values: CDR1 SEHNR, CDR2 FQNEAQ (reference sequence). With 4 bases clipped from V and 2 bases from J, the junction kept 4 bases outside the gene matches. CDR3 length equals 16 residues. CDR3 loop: CASSSGLAYNTGELFF. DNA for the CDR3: TGTGCCAGCAGCTCGGGACTAGCGTACAACACCGGGGAGCTGTTTTTT.